This T cell receptor (beta chain) was sequenced for a study of T cell responses to AZD1222 COVID-19 vaccine. At the level of the study: Recipients boosted at about 4 weeks or about 12 weeks are pooled.

Study conclusions and caveats: No day 14 peak samples; only post-peak repertoires were characterized. Donors were largely white British and mainly female; clonal diversity was possibly underestimated.

This CDR3 has 12 amino acids. Trimming shortened V by 4 bases and J by 7 bases, and 10 bases separated the two germline ends. CDR1 is MNHEY and CDR2 is SMNVEV in the germline V gene (reference sequence). Measured with immunoSEQ multiplex PCR; TCRdb has only the in-frame clones, and not every one. The sample contains over 95,000 clones, around nine tenths of which appear only once. Concerning this clone: Its antigen is not identified.

This clonotype was sampled from an adult in good health. The specimen was peripheral blood, collected on day 0 of AZD1222 vaccination. The V call is TRBV27, the J call TRBJ1-2, with no clear D. CDR3 residues: CASSSPLGGYTF. CDR3 nucleotides: TGTGCCAGCAGTTCCCCGCTCGGTGGCTACACCTTC.